The 18 T cell receptor beta chains below all came from one sample that was sequenced in a study of Ad26.COV2.S vaccination and SARS-CoV-2 variants. Method: immunoSEQ multiplex PCR; TCRdb's copy keeps in-frame clones and lacks some. The data show fewer than 900,000 clones, with roughly nine tenths seen just once and nearly 1.5% held by the top ten. Treatment here: 15 to 20 received Ad26.COV2.S at low or high dose, single or two shots; about 5 received placebo; per-sample allocation not given. Following the first vaccine or placebo injection, samples were taken on day 63. The material sequenced was peripheral blood, taken in a trial of Ad26.COV2.S vaccine versus placebo. These receptors originate from a person aged 18 to 65 who received the Ad26.COV2.S COVID-19 vaccine or a placebo.

The V call is TRBV6-2 or TRBV6-3, the J call TRBJ2-7, with 10 bases that match TRBD2. This CDR3 is built from 18 residues. The germline V gene encodes CDR1 MNHEY and CDR2 SVGEGT. Trimming took 0 bases from V and 0 from J; bases not matched to a gene: 8. CDR3 bases: TGTGCCAGCAGTTACTCCCTTACTAGCGGGGAAGTCTCCTACGAGCAGTACTTC. Its translation: CASSYSLTSGEVSYEQYF.

The rearrangement joins TRBV4-2 to TRBJ1-1; no firm D call. The germline gives CDR1 LGHNA, CDR2 YNFKEQ. The ends were cut back, 0 bases at V and 1 base at J, with 6 bases in the middle. The CDR3 runs to 14 residues. CDR3 sequence reads: CASSQDPQNTEAFF. CDR3 coding DNA: TGTGCCAGCAGCCAAGACCCACAGAACACTGAAGCTTTCTTT.

The CDR3 sequence: CASSPRRTNGYTF. The CDR3 coding sequence is TGTGCCAGCAGTCCCCGACGGACCAATGGCTACACCTTC. V is TRBV6-2 or TRBV6-3 and J is TRBJ1-2; no definite D call. CDR1 is MNHEY, CDR2 SVGEGT, per germline. This CDR3 spans 13 amino acids. V lost 5 bases and J lost 6, with 13 bases in between.

The chain recombines TRBV11-3 with TRBJ2-5; D possibly corresponds to TRBD1 (6 bases). Trimming removed 8 bases at V and 7 bases at J, with 17 bases between. This CDR3 contains 13 residues. CDR1 and CDR2 (germline): SGHNT, YENEEA. The CDR3 here is CASGHDVGATQYF. In nucleotides, the CDR3 is TGTGCCAGCGGCCATGACGTGGGGGCGACCCAGTACTTC.

The chain combines TRBV6-5 with TRBJ2-2, with TRBD1 as a possible D gene (5 bases). Germline CDR1 is MNHEY and CDR2 is SVGAGI. Trimming took 5 bases from V and 8 from J, leaving 18 bases between them. This CDR3 spans 15 amino acids. The CDR3 reads CASSPGLSYVGELFF. CDR3 nucleotide sequence: TGTGCCAGCAGTCCAGGGTTGTCGTATGTGGGGGAGCTGTTTTTT.

Worth noting for this clone: The sample contains more than one DNA sequence encoding this CDR3. This chain joins TRBV6-5 and TRBJ2-7; 10 positions match TRBD1. The CDR3 contains 15 residues. V dropped 2 bases and J dropped 1; count of bases not matched to a gene: 2. The germline CDR1 and CDR2 sequences are MNHEY and SVGAGI. The CDR3 protein is CASSYRDRGSYEQYF. The CDR3 DNA reads TGTGCCAGCAGTTACCGGGACAGGGGTTCCTACGAGCAGTACTTC.

The rearrangement links TRBV5-1 to TRBJ2-7; either TRBD1 or TRBD2 may supply D (5 bases each). The CDR3 is made up of 15 amino acids. Germline V gene data show CDR1 as SGHRS and CDR2 as YFSETQ. V was clipped by 3 bases and J by 4 bases, with 17 bases between them. CDR3 residues: CASSSEVAGSYEQYF. Written as DNA, the CDR3 is TGCGCCAGCAGCTCAGAAGTGGCAGGGAGTTACGAGCAGTACTTC.

J is TRBJ2-2 and V is TRBV7-2; 10 positions match TRBD1. Germline trimming cut 4 bases from V and 2 bases from J; bases unmatched to any gene: 4. Germline CDR1 SGHTA, CDR2 FQGNSA. The CDR3 sequence is 16 residues long. The CDR3 sequence is CASSSRTGGNTGELFF. The CDR3 DNA is TGTGCCAGCAGCTCCCGGACAGGGGGAAACACCGGGGAGCTGTTTTTT.

The chain has TRBV9 and TRBJ2-1; 9 nucleotides line up with TRBD1. CDR3 size: 15 residues. The J segment lost 7 bases and the V segment lost 4 bases, leaving 9 bases of the junction unmatched. Germline V lookup: CDR1 SGDLS, CDR2 YYNGEE. CDR3 sequence (DNA): TGTGCCAGCAGCTTTCAACAGGGGGCGGAAAATGAGCAGTTCTTC. Its protein product is CASSFQQGAENEQFF.

V and J are TRBV19 and TRBJ2-1, with TRBD2 identical over 9 bases. There are 16 residues in the CDR3. Germline V gene sequence: CDR1 LNHDA, CDR2 SQIVND (reference sequence). J lost 3 bases, V lost 3 bases, and 6 bases had no gene match. The CDR3 nucleotides are TGTGCCAGTAGTATGCAGGCGGGGGGGAGCTACAATGAGCAGTTCTTC. This gives the protein CASSMQAGGSYNEQFF. Full variable domain (outside the CDR3, taken from reference TRBV19 and TRBJ2-1): DGGITQSPKYLFRKEGQNVTLSCEQNLNHDAMYWYRQDPGQGLRLIYYSQIVNDFQKGDIAEGYSVSREKKESFPLTVTSAQKNPTAFYLCASSMQAGGSYNEQFFGPGTRLTVL.

This rearrangement joins TRBV7-2 to TRBJ2-1; D possibly corresponds to TRBD2 (5 bases). CDR1 is SGHTA, CDR2 FQGNSA, per germline. The CDR3 is 13 amino acids. The V end lost 4 bases, the J end lost 3 bases, and 7 bases lay between the germline ends. Written as DNA, the CDR3 is TGTGCCAGCAGCTATACTAGCTACAATGAGCAGTTCTTC. This gives the protein CASSYTSYNEQFF.

This clone was seen once. The chain recombines TRBV21-1 with TRBJ1-3. TRBV21-1 is given as a pseudogene. The CDR3 spans 14 residues. The CDR3 spells CASTQNPPGNTIYF. Here the CDR3 DNA reads TGTGCCAGCACCCAAAACCCACCCGGAAACACCATATATTTT.

The chain carries TRBV19 and TRBJ2-3, with TRBD2 identical over 7 bases. The CDR3 runs to 16 residues. Germline values: CDR1 LNHDA, CDR2 SQIVND (reference sequence). After removal of 6 bases from V and 4 bases from J, the junction contained 13 bases not matched to a gene. CDR3 protein: CASSARGSGWADTQYF. The CDR3, as DNA: TGTGCCAGTAGCGCCCGCGGGAGTGGTTGGGCAGATACGCAGTATTTT.

The chain joins TRBV19 to TRBJ2-3, with D possibly being TRBD2 (5 bases). Per the germline V gene, CDR1 is LNHDA and CDR2 is SQIVND (reference sequence). Trimming removed 5 bases from V and 6 bases from J, with 15 bases in between. This CDR3 spans 14 amino acids. CDR3 sequence: CASSLQTRSDTQYF. The CDR3 nucleotides are TGTGCCAGTAGTCTCCAAACTAGATCGGATACGCAGTATTTT.

The chain has TRBV10-3 and TRBJ2-3, with 8 bases fitting TRBD2. This CDR3 comprises 17 residues. V was clipped by 6 bases and J by 0 bases; unmatched bases: 11. CDR1 is ENHRY and CDR2 is SYGVKD in the germline V gene. The CDR3 is CAISKESSGGSTDTQYF. CDR3 in DNA: TGTGCCATCAGCAAGGAATCCTCGGGGGGGAGCACAGATACGCAGTATTTT.

This chain links TRBV6-6 with TRBJ2-7; TRBD1 might be the D (5 bases). From germline, CDR1 is MNHNY and CDR2 SVGAGI (reference sequence). Between the trimmed V and J ends, which lost 6 bases and 3 bases, there was a span of 9 bases. The CDR3 has 12 residues. DNA of the CDR3: TGTGCCAGCAGCCCCGGACACTACGAGCAGTACTTC. Translated, it gives CASSPGHYEQYF.

This clone was observed a few times. The V and J genes are TRBV3-1 (or the pseudogene TRBV3-2) and TRBJ2-5; TRBD1 agrees at 9 bases. The junction had 6 bases not matched to a gene; V was cut back by 2 bases and J by 5 bases. CDR1 is LGHDT and CDR2 is YNNKEL in the germline V gene (reference sequence). CDR3 length equals 15 residues. The CDR3 region is CASSQPGQGSETQYF. CDR3 in DNA: TGTGCCAGCAGCCAACCGGGACAGGGCAGCGAGACCCAGTACTTC.

The V and J genes are TRBV2 and TRBJ1-5; D may be TRBD1 (5 bases). Looked up from germline, CDR1 is SNHLY and CDR2 is FYNNEI. V gave up 0 bases and J gave up 5 bases, with 11 bases separating them. The CDR3 is 15 residues long. CDR3 loop: CASSEAGGRYQPQHF. CDR3 DNA sequence: TGTGCCAGCAGTGAAGCGGGGGGACGCTATCAGCCCCAGCATTTT.